A selection of T cell receptor beta chains follows, all from one sample in a study of cytomegalovirus exposure and HLA in healthy donors. TCRdb's copy holds only in-frame clones and misses some; the assay was immunoSEQ multiplex PCR. This sample has 100,000 to 150,000 clones, with roughly 89% found just once. The sample was PBMCs. These receptors were collected from a woman younger than 30 in good health and CMV-seronegative. The CDR3 runs from the conserved cysteine through the conserved F or W. The order of the fields is V gene, D gene, clone size, J gene, CDR3 protein, CDR3 DNA. The D gene is left open where the match is weak. Only part of the rows carry a size: once, few, many, or a class if the clone is expanded.

V: TRBV29-1
D: TRBD1
size: -
J: TRBJ2-1
CDR3: CSVEDRTGLAEQFF
DNA: TGCAGCGTTGAGGATAGGACAGGTCTCGCCGAGCAGTTCTTC

V: TRBV30
D: -
size: -
J: TRBJ2-6
CDR3: CARSEGFSGANVLTF
DNA: TGTGCCCGCAGTGAGGGGTTCTCTGGGGCCAACGTCCTGACTTTC

V: TRBV19
D: TRBD1
size: -
J: TRBJ1-1
CDR3: CASSMGQGRTEAFF
DNA: TGTGCCAGTAGTATGGGACAGGGGAGGACTGAAGCTTTCTTT

V: TRBV6-4
D: -
size: -
J: TRBJ2-1
CDR3: CASSDMASFQFF
DNA: TGTGCCAGCAGTGATATGGCTAGCTTCCAGTTCTTC

V: TRBV27
D: -
size: -
J: TRBJ2-3
CDR3: CASRRGGPTDTQYF
DNA: TGTGCCAGCAGGAGGGGAGGCCCCACAGATACGCAGTATTTT

V: TRBV6-1
D: TRBD1
size: -
J: TRBJ1-5
CDR3: CASSEQGASNQPQHF
DNA: TGTGCCAGCAGTGAACAGGGGGCTAGCAATCAGCCCCAGCATTTT

V: TRBV29-1
D: -
size: -
J: TRBJ2-1
CDR3: CSVEREIGRGDNEQFF
DNA: TGCAGCGTTGAACGCGAGATAGGGAGGGGGGACAATGAGCAGTTCTTC

V: TRBV5-8
D: -
size: -
J: TRBJ2-2
CDR3: CASSPTSTGELFF
DNA: TGTGCCAGCAGCCCAACTAGCACCGGGGAGCTGTTTTTT

V: TRBV27
D: -
size: -
J: TRBJ2-7
CDR3: CASSSRTSYEQYF
DNA: TGTGCCAGCAGTTCCAGAACTAGCTACGAGCAGTACTTC

V: TRBV19
D: -
size: -
J: TRBJ1-3
CDR3: CAVSSRSSGNTIYF
DNA: TGTGCAGTAAGCTCCCGGAGCTCTGGAAACACCATATATTTT

V: TRBV9
D: -
size: -
J: TRBJ2-7
CDR3: CASSVAVQSGYEQYF
DNA: TGTGCCAGCAGCGTAGCTGTCCAGTCGGGCTACGAGCAGTACTTC

V: TRBV2
D: -
size: -
J: TRBJ1-6
CDR3: CASSSMGGDNSPLHF
DNA: TGTGCCAGCAGTTCAATGGGGGGGGATAATTCACCCCTCCACTTT

V: TRBV7-6
D: -
size: -
J: TRBJ1-5
CDR3: CASSLFTAGQPQHF
DNA: TGTGCCAGCAGCTTATTTACGGCGGGGCAGCCCCAGCATTTT

V: TRBV10-1
D: -
size: once
J: TRBJ2-1
CDR3: CASSQSGVWNEQFF
DNA: TGCGCCAGCAGCCAATCAGGGGTCTGGAATGAGCAGTTCTTC

V: TRBV5-1
D: TRBD1
size: -
J: TRBJ1-2
CDR3: CASSLSWGTEVYTF
DNA: TGCGCCAGCAGCTTGTCTTGGGGGACAGAAGTCTACACCTTC

V: TRBV6-6
D: -
size: -
J: TRBJ1-5
CDR3: CASTSIEGVSNQPQHF
DNA: TGTGCCAGCACCTCCATAGAGGGGGTTAGCAATCAGCCCCAGCATTTT

V: TRBV6-5
D: TRBD1
size: -
J: TRBJ1-2
CDR3: CASRTGIGNGYTF
DNA: TGTGCCAGCAGGACAGGGATTGGGAATGGCTACACCTTC

V: TRBV28
D: -
size: once
J: TRBJ2-6
CDR3: CASKDSSSGANVLTF
DNA: TGTGCCAGTAAAGATAGCAGCTCTGGGGCCAACGTCCTGACTTTC

V: TRBV28
D: -
size: -
J: TRBJ1-1
CDR3: CASSLPLDRNTEAFF
DNA: TGTGCCAGCAGTTTACCCCTCGACAGAAACACTGAAGCTTTCTTT

V: TRBV4-3
D: TRBD2
size: -
J: TRBJ2-1
CDR3: CASSQTSGDEQFF
DNA: TGCGCCAGCAGCCAAACCAGCGGGGATGAGCAGTTCTTC

V: TRBV19
D: TRBD2
size: -
J: TRBJ2-1
CDR3: CASSTPGLAVTLRYNEQFF
DNA: TGTGCCAGTAGTACCCCGGGACTAGCGGTAACCCTCCGGTACAATGAGCAGTTCTTC

V: TRBV4-3
D: TRBD1
size: few
J: TRBJ1-2
CDR3: CASSLVGQVDGYTF
DNA: TGCGCCAGCAGCCTCGTCGGACAGGTGGATGGCTACACCTTC

V: TRBV6-5
D: -
size: -
J: TRBJ1-1
CDR3: CASSPGHLNTEAFF
DNA: TGTGCCAGCTCGCCGGGACACTTGAACACTGAAGCTTTCTTT

V: TRBV27
D: -
size: -
J: TRBJ2-6
CDR3: CASRGRRGSGANVLTF
DNA: TGTGCCAGCAGGGGTAGGCGAGGTTCTGGGGCCAACGTCCTGACTTTC

V: TRBV5-1
D: -
size: -
J: TRBJ2-3
CDR3: CASYRTDTDTQYF
DNA: TGCGCCAGCTACCGGACAGACACAGATACGCAGTATTTT